Described below is a single TCR beta chain sequence and its context. Antigen unknown. The source of the sample is a study of cytomegalovirus exposure and HLA in healthy donors. Study overall: There were about 85 million unique TCRs (from HLA-typed donors) in an early data release.

Germline V CDR1 and CDR2: KGHSH, LQKENI. This CDR3 contains 14 residues. V gave up 3 bases and J gave up 1 base, with 7 bases separating them. 13 Jbeta primers and 60 Vbeta primers were used for the PCR. Measured with immunoSEQ multiplex PCR; TCRdb has only the in-frame clones, and not every one. This table has around 75,000 clones, 75% to 80% appearing once. Study observations and caveats: A previous analysis found most TCR beta V segments productive roughly 90% or roughly 30% of the time. It was in a later analysis that TCR association rates were seen to vary by HLA locus, highest for DRB1 and lowest for HLA-C.

This TCR came from a man aged 40-50 years in good health and CMV-seronegative. The V call is TRBV18, the J call TRBJ2-1; no clear D. The sample consisted of PBMCs. The CDR3 reads CASSPRASYNEQFF. The CDR3 region has the DNA TGTGCCAGCTCACCGCGTGCTTCCTACAATGAGCAGTTCTTC.